This T cell receptor beta chain comes out of a study of shared clonotypes between healthy human individuals. Study in general: Each donor had three CD4 naive, three CD4 memory, two CD8 naive and one CD8 memory plate. Study results and limitations: Apart from blood, nothing was sampled; tissue repertoires likely differ.

The CDR3 is 15 residues long. The germline V and J ends were trimmed by 2 bases and 4 bases, with 9 bases remaining between them. Germline CDR1 is MNHEY and CDR2 is SMNVEV (reference sequence). Donors had no recently reported acute infections or vaccinations and were HIV-negative. To note about this clone: What it binds is unknown. Distinct nucleotide sequences in the sample also encode this CDR3.

Measured with immunoSEQ multiplex PCR; TCRdb has only the in-frame clones, and not every one. The profile shows 800,000 to 1,200,000 clones, around three quarters of them singletons. The sample consisted of memory CD4+ T cells from PBMCs. Specified subset: CD45RA-negative fraction. The V call is TRBV27, the J call TRBJ2-6; the D call may be TRBD1 or TRBD2 (5 bases each). The clonotype was recovered from a man between 18 and 35 years old in good health. Some clones in this sample may be carry-over from other donors' samples. The CDR3 DNA reads TGTGCCAGCAGTTTAAGGGGAGCCGGGGCCAACGTCCTGACTTTC. The encoded protein is CASSLRGAGANVLTF. The whole variable domain, filled in from reference TRBV27 and TRBJ2-6, reads EAQVTQNPRYLITVTGKKLTVTCSQNMNHEYMSWYRQDPGLGLRQIYYSMNVEVTDKGDVPEGYKVSRKEKRNFPLILESPSPNQTSLYFCASSLRGAGANVLTFGAGSRLTVL.